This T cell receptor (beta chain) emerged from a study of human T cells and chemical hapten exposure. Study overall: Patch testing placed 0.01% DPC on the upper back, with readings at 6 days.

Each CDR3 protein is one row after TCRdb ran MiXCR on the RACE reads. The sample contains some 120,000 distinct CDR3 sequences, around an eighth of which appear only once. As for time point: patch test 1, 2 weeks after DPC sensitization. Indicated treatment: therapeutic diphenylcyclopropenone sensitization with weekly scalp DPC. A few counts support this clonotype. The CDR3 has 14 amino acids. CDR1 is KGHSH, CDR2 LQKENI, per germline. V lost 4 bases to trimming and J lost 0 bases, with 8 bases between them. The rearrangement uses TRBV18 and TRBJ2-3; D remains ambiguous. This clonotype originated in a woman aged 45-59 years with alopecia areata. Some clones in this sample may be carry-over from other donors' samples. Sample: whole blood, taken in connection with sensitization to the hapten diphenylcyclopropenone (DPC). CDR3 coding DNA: TGTGCCAGCTCACTCACTGCTAGCACAGATACGCAGTATTTT. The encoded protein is CASSLTASTDTQYF.